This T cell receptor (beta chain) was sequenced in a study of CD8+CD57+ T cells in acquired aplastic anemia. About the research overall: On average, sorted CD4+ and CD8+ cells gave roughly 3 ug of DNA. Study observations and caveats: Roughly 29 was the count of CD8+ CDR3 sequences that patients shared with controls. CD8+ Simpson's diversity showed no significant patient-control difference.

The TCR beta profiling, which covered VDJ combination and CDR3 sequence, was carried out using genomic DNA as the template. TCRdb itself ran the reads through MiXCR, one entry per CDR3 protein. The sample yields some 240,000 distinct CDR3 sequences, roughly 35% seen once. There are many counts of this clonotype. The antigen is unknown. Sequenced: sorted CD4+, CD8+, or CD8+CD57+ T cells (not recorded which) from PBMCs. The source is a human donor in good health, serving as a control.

The CDR3 bases are TGCGCCAGCAGCCCGGCAAGGGGGGGGGCCCTCAATACGCAGTATTTT. Translating it yields CASSPARGGALNTQYF. The rearrangement joins TRBV10-1 to TRBJ2-3; weak D call: TRBD2 (7 bases). V lost 6 bases and J 7 bases, leaving 23 bases between the germline ends. This CDR3 region has 16 residues. CDR1 is WNHNN and CDR2 is SYGVQD in the germline V gene (reference sequence).